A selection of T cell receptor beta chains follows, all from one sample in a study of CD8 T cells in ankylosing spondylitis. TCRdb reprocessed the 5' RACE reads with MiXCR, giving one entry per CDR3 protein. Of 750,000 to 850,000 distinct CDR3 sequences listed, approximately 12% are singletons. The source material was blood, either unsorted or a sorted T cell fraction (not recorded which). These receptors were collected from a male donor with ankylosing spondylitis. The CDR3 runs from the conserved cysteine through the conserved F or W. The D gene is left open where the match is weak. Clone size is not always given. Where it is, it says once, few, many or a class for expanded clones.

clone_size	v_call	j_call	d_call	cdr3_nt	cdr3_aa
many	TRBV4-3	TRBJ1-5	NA	TGCGCCAGCAGCCAAGATAAACAGGGAACACAGCCCCAGCATTTT	CASSQDKQGTQPQHF
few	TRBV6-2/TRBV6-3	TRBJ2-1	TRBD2	TGTGCCAGCAATGATCTAGGGAGGGATGAGCAGTTCTTC	CASNDLGRDEQFF
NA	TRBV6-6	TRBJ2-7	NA	TGTGCCAGCAGTGGGACTGGTGCCGAGCAGTACTTC	CASSGTGAEQYF
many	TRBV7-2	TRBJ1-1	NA	TGTGCCAGCAGCTTCAGGGGCGCTGAAGCTTTCTTT	CASSFRGAEAFF
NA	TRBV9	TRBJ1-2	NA	TGTGCCAGCAGCGTGGAGGGCAGATCCTATGGCTACACCTTC	CASSVEGRSYGYTF
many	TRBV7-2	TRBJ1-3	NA	TGTGCCAGCAGCTTCAGCGACAGTCGGCGCAACACCATATATTTT	CASSFSDSRRNTIYF
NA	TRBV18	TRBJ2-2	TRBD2	TGTGCCAGCTCACCAGTAGCGGGTCCCAACACCGGGGAGCTGTTTTTT	CASSPVAGPNTGELFF
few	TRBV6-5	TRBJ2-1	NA	TGTGCCAGCAGTTACAGGAGGGGGGCCATTGGTGAGCAGTTCTTC	CASSYRRGAIGEQFF
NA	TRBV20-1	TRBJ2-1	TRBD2	TGCAGTGCTAGAGTTGAGGTCGGGACTAGCGGGAGATCTCGCTACAATGAGCAGTTCTTC	CSARVEVGTSGRSRYNEQFF
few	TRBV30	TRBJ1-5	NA	TGTGCCTGGAGTGTACCGGCCACGAAACAGCCCCAGCATTTT	CAWSVPATKQPQHF
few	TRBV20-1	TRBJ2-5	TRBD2	TGCAGTGTTATCGGACTAGCGGGAGAGACCCAGTACTTC	CSVIGLAGETQYF
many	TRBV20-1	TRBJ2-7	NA	TGCAGTGCTAGAGCCAGGGGAGAAAAGCAGTACTTC	CSARARGEKQYF
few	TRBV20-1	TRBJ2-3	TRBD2	TGCAGTGCTAGGGGACTAGCTGCGGGCACAGATACGCAGTATTTT	CSARGLAAGTDTQYF
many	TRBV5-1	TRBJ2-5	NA	TGCGCCAGCAGCCCGTCGATAGCCCTCGTCGTGGGAGCCCAGTACTTC	CASSPSIALVVGAQYF
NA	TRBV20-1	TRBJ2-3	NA	TGCAGTGCTAGAGATAGGGCAGGGCTTGGAGATACGCAGTATTTT	CSARDRAGLGDTQYF
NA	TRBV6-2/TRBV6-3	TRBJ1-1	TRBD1	TGTGCCAGCAGCTCGGGACAGGGGTGGAACACTGAAGCTTTCTTT	CASSSGQGWNTEAFF
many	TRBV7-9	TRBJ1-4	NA	TGTGCCAGCAGCGGAATACCCGGCGAAAAACTGTTTTTT	CASSGIPGEKLFF
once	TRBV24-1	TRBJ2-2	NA	TGTGCCACCAGTGAACAGGAGGACACCGGGGAGCTGTTTTTT	CATSEQEDTGELFF
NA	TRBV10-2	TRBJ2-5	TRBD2	TGCGCCAGAGAGAGCGGGAAAGAGACCCAGTACTTC	CARESGKETQYF
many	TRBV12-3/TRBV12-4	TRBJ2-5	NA	TGTGCCAGTTCGTCGGGGTTCCAAGAGACCCAGTACTTC	CASSSGFQETQYF
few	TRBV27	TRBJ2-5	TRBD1	TGTGCCAGCAGTTCTATTGGGACAGGGGTGAGAGAGACCCAGTACTTC	CASSSIGTGVRETQYF
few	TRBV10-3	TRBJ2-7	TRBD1	TGTGCCAGTACCGGGACAGGGCCTCACTACGAGCAGTACTTC	CASTGTGPHYEQYF
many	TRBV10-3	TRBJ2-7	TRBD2	TGTGCCATCAGTGAGCCGGGACTAGCGGGAGGCTACGAGCAGTACTTC	CAISEPGLAGGYEQYF